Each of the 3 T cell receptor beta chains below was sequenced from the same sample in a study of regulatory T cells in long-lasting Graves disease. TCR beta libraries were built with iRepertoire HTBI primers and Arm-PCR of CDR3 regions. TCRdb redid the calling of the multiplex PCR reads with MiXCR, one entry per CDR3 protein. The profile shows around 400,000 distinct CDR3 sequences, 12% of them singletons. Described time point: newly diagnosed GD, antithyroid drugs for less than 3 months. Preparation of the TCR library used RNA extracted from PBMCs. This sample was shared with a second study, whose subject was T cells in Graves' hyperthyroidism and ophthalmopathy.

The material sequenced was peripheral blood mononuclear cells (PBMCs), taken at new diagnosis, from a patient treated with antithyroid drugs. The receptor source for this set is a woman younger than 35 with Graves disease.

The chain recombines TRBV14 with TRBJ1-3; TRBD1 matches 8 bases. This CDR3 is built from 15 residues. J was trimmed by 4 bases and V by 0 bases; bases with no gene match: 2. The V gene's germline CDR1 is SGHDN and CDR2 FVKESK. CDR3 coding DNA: TGTGCCAGCAGCCAAGATCGGACAGGGGGAAACACCATATATTTT. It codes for CASSQDRTGGNTIYF.

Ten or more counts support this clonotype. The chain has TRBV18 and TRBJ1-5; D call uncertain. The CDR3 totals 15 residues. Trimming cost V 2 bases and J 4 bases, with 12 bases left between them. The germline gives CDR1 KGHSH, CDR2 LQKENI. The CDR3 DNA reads TGTGCCAGCTCACCAACTGAGGAGGCTAATCAGCCCCAGCATTTT. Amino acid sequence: CASSPTEEANQPQHF. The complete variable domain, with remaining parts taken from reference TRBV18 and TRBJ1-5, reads NAGVMQNPRHLVRRRGQEARLRCSPMKGHSHVYWYRQLPEEGLKFMVYLQKENIIDESGMPKERFSAEFPKEGPSILRIQQVVRGDSAAYFCASSPTEEANQPQHFGDGTRLSIL.

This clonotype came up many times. The CDR3 region is CSADPRQGNNEQFF. CDR3 bases: TGCAGTGCTGACCCACGACAGGGAAACAATGAGCAGTTCTTC. V usage is TRBV20-1 and J usage is TRBJ2-1, with 7 bases identical to TRBD1. The J segment lost 5 bases and the V segment lost 5 bases, leaving 9 bases of the junction unmatched. Germline CDR1 reads DFQATT; CDR2 reads SNEGSKA (reference sequence). This CDR3 comprises 14 residues.